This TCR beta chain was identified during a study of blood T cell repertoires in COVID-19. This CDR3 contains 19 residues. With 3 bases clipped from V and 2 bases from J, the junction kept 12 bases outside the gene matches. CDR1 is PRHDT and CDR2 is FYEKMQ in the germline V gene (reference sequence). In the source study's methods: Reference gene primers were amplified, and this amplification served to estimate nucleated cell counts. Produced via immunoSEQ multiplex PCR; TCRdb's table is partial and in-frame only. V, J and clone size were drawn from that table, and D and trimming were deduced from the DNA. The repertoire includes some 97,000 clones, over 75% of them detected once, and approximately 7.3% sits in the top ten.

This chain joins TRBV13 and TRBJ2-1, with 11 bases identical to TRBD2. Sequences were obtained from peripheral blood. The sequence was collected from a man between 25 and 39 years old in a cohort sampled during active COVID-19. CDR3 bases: TGTGCCAGCAGCTTCATAGCGGGGGGGCCCGGGTCCACCTACAATGAGCAGTTCTTC. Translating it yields CASSFIAGGPGSTYNEQFF.